The entry below describes one T cell receptor beta chain. Germline V CDR1 and CDR2: SGHTA, FQGNSA. The CDR3 runs 13 residues. The V segment lost 4 bases and the J segment 13 bases; nucleotides outside the gene matches: 9. Libraries were prepared by immunoSEQ multiplex PCR; TCRdb keeps only in-frame clonotypes and omits some of them. The sample shows under 85,000 clones, under 90% of them seen only once. This sample is part of a study of blood T cell repertoires in COVID-19. This rearrangement joins TRBV7-2 to TRBJ1-4; 7 bases line up with TRBD1. The sequenced material came from peripheral blood. This sequence was found in a man aged 45-65 years with COVID-19, enrolled during active disease. The CDR3 DNA reads as TGTGCCAGCAGCTCCGGACAGGCCTGGGGACTGTTTTTT. Translated, it gives CASSSGQAWGLFF.